Listed here are 25 T cell receptor beta chains from one sample, sequenced in a study of blood T cells in healthy people across ages. Alongside a J-beta primer mix, a sample-barcoded 5' primer served in a second PCR lasting about 6 to 11 cycles. A single record per CDR3 protein comes from TCRdb applying MiXCR to the 5' RACE reads. The sample has about 670,000 distinct CDR3 sequences, roughly 41% seen once. Sequenced: blood. These receptors were collected from a man aged 80 or over in good health.

This clonotype occurred a few times. This chain connects TRBV29-1 to TRBJ2-7; D ambiguous. The DNA end is a closer match to TRBJ2-5, so the J assignment may be wrong. The CDR3 length is 13 residues. CDR1 and CDR2 from the germline V gene are SQVTM and ANQGSEA. The CDR3 nucleotides read TGCAGCGTGGAATCTTCCACCCAAGAGACCCAGTACTTC. It translates to CSVESSTQETQYF.

The CDR3 DNA sequence: TGCAGCGCCGGTTCGGAAGGGGAGAACACCGGGGAGCTGTTTTTT. Amino acids: CSAGSEGENTGELFF. This chain uses TRBV29-1 with TRBJ2-2; possibly TRBD1 for D (5 bases). CDR3 length equals 15 residues. Looked up from germline, CDR1 is SQVTM and CDR2 is ANQGSEA. The V end lost 7 bases, the J end lost 1 base, and 16 bases lay between the germline ends.

This clonotype has at least ten counts. V and J are TRBV7-2 and TRBJ2-3, with D perhaps TRBD2 (5 bases). The V and J ends lost 11 bases and 2 bases respectively, with 14 bases between them. The CDR3 contains 13 residues. CDR1 is SGHTA and CDR2 is FQGNSA in the germline V gene. The CDR3 DNA sequence: TGTGCCGGAGGCAGTCGGAACACAGATACGCAGTATTTT. Protein product: CAGGSRNTDTQYF.

This clonotype was seen a few times. In nucleotides, the CDR3 is TGCGCCAGCAGCTTTGAGGGAGTGGAGACCCAGTACTTC. Translating it yields CASSFEGVETQYF. The chain links TRBV5-1 to TRBJ2-5; possible D gene TRBD2, 5 bases. Germline CDR1 and CDR2: SGHRS and YFSETQ. Trimming shortened V by 2 bases and J by 5 bases, and 10 bases separated the two germline ends. The CDR3 length is 13 residues.

Turning to this clonotype: A read error is possible here, since a much larger clone lies one base away. The rearrangement links TRBV29-1 to TRBJ2-5; weak D call: TRBD1 (5 bases). This CDR3 contains 13 residues. CDR1 SQVTM and CDR2 ANQGSEA come from the germline V gene. Here the CDR3 DNA reads TGCAACGTTGGAACAGGCGGACGCGAGACCCAGTACTTC. Translated, it gives CNVGTGGRETQYF.

This clonotype showed up just a few times. In DNA form, the CDR3 reads TGCGCCAGCAGGGTTGGGGACAGGGAAACCTACGAGCAGTACTTC. Translating it yields CASRVGDRETYEQYF. The V and J genes are TRBV10-1 and TRBJ2-5, with TRBD1 matching over 9 bases. The DNA end is more similar to TRBJ2-7, so the J call may be wrong. Germline V CDR1 and CDR2: WNHNN, SYGVQD (reference sequence). The CDR3 sequence is 15 residues long.

This clonotype was found a few times. The chain carries TRBV28 and TRBJ1-4, with D maybe TRBD1 (5 bases). From germline, CDR1 is MDHEN and CDR2 SYDVKM. V dropped 6 bases and J dropped 3 bases, with 14 bases sitting between them. The CDR3 loop spans 15 amino acids. The chain's CDR3 is CASRVGATANEKLFF. CDR3 DNA sequence: TGTGCCAGCAGGGTCGGGGCGACGGCTAATGAAAAACTGTTTTTT.

This clonotype was picked up many times. This chain uses TRBV29-1 with TRBJ2-2; 11 positions agree with TRBD1. Germline CDR1 SQVTM, CDR2 ANQGSEA. The CDR3 is made up of 15 amino acids. The V segment lost 7 bases and the J segment 4 bases; nucleotides outside the gene matches: 8. This chain's CDR3 is CSAGGQGGPTGELFF. The CDR3 DNA is TGCAGCGCAGGGGGACAGGGGGGACCCACCGGGGAGCTGTTTTTT.

The chain has TRBV4-1 and TRBJ1-2; TRBD1 matches 7 bases. V shed 1 base and J 3 bases; nucleotides not matched to a gene: 8. This CDR3 has 16 residues. CDR1 is MGHRA, CDR2 YSYEKL, per germline. CDR3 DNA sequence: TGCGCCAGCAGCCAAGTGGAGGGGGCAACCTACTATGGCTACACCTTC. Encoded protein: CASSQVEGATYYGYTF.

This clonotype was detected a few times. V and J are TRBV11-2 and TRBJ2-5; possibly TRBD2 for D (6 bases). From germline, CDR1 is SGHAT and CDR2 FQNNGV. Trimming stripped 5 bases from V and 4 bases from J, with 14 bases between. The CDR3 spans 14 residues. The chain's CDR3 is CASSQLALGETQYF. The CDR3, as DNA: TGTGCCAGCAGCCAACTAGCCCTCGGAGAGACCCAGTACTTC.

A few counts support this clonotype. The genes are TRBV20-1 and TRBJ2-5; 7 bases match TRBD1. CDR1 is DFQATT, CDR2 SNEGSKA, per germline (reference sequence). Trimming removed 5 bases from V and 2 bases from J; junction bases left unmatched: 11. CDR3 length: 15 amino acids. CDR3 sequence reads: CSAGPQRGLQETQYF. The DNA for the CDR3 is TGCAGTGCTGGTCCACAGAGGGGGCTTCAAGAGACCCAGTACTTC.

The chain has TRBV20-1 and TRBJ1-1, with unresolved D. Trimming took 5 bases from V and 2 from J, leaving 15 bases between them. The CDR3 loop spans 14 amino acids. CDR1 and CDR2 (germline): DFQATT, SNEGSKA (reference sequence). The CDR3 protein is CSAQSGTRNTEAFF. CDR3 sequence (DNA): TGCAGTGCTCAAAGTGGCACCCGAAACACTGAAGCTTTCTTT.

The CDR3, as DNA: TGCAGCGGGACGGCGGGGAACACTGAAGCTTTCTTT. Translation: CSGTAGNTEAFF. The chain joins TRBV29-1 to TRBJ1-1; D not certain. V was shortened by 7 bases and J by 1 base, with 10 bases between the two germline ends. This CDR3 has 12 residues. The germline CDR1 and CDR2 sequences are SQVTM and ANQGSEA.

The chain employs TRBV30 and TRBJ2-7; D gene unclear. This CDR3 has 16 residues. V was pared by 0 bases and J by 2 bases, with 17 bases between. The V gene's germline CDR1 is GTSNPN and CDR2 SVGIG (reference sequence). CDR3 loop: CAWSVPGIRVAYEQYF. The CDR3 region has the DNA TGTGCCTGGAGTGTACCTGGAATACGGGTCGCCTACGAGCAGTACTTC.

This clonotype was seen only a few times. A much more abundant neighbour one base away suggests this may be a read error. V usage is TRBV20-1 and J usage is TRBJ1-5; D remains ambiguous. This CDR3 spans 13 amino acids. Germline lookup yields CDR1 DFQATT and CDR2 SNEGSKA (reference sequence). The CDR3: CSARVLENQPLHF. CDR3 DNA sequence: TGCAGTGCTAGGGTGTTAGAGAATCAGCCCCTGCATTTT.

Details on this clonotype: This may stem from a read error, because a much larger clone lies one nucleotide away. The rearrangement links TRBV7-2 to TRBJ2-1; 8 bases line up with TRBD2. The better agreement between TRBJ2-7 and the DNA end casts doubt on the J call. Germline CDR1 is SGHTA and CDR2 is FQGNSA. This CDR3 has 16 amino acids. CDR3 nucleotides: TGTGCCAGCAGCTTAGATAGCGGGATTTCCTACAATGAGCAGTACTTC. Protein sequence: CASSLDSGISYNEQYF.

This clonotype was found many times. J is TRBJ2-5 and V is TRBV7-2; D remains ambiguous. From germline, CDR1 is SGHTA and CDR2 FQGNSA. V lost 11 bases, J lost 3 bases, and 22 bases lay in between. The CDR3 covers 15 residues. DNA of the CDR3: TGTGCCTCCAAGCCCATGGCCGGTGGGGAAGAGACCCAGTACTTC. This translates into CASKPMAGGEETQYF.

This clonotype was detected a few times. The chain carries TRBV11-3 and TRBJ2-3, with D maybe TRBD1 (5 bases). The CDR3 sequence is 12 residues long. Germline V gene sequence: CDR1 SGHNT, CDR2 YENEEA. Trimming cost V 5 bases and J 13 bases, with 16 bases left between them. The CDR3 DNA sequence: TGTGCCAGCAGCGTAGCAGGGTCCCGGGAGTATTTT. It encodes CASSVAGSREYF. Looking up the rest from reference TRBV11-3 and TRBJ2-3 gives the full variable domain: EAGVVQSPRYKIIEKKQPVAFWCNPISGHNTLYWYLQNLGQGPELLIRYENEEAVDDSQLPKDRFSAERLKGVDSTLKIQPAELGDSAVYLCASSVAGSREYFGPGTRLTVL.

The chain combines TRBV5-1 with TRBJ2-7; TRBD1 aligns across 7 bases. The CDR3 consists of 15 residues. Germline trimming cut 3 bases from V and 2 bases from J; bases unmatched to any gene: 8. Germline V CDR1 and CDR2: SGHRS, YFSETQ. As DNA, the CDR3 is TGCGCCAGCAGCTGGGATCATCAGGGGGCCTACGAGCAGTACTTC. This encodes CASSWDHQGAYEQYF.

This clonotype was picked up a small number of times. The chain combines TRBV5-1 with TRBJ2-1, with 8 positions matching TRBD2. The germline gives CDR1 SGHRS, CDR2 YFSETQ. The CDR3 is made up of 15 amino acids. With 3 bases clipped from V and 7 bases from J, the junction kept 9 bases outside the gene matches. The CDR3 bases are TGCGCCAGCAGCTCAGCGGGGGAAGCTTTTAATGAGCAGTTCTTC. It is translated as CASSSAGEAFNEQFF.

The chain is built from TRBV28 and TRBJ2-5, with 7 bases matching TRBD1. This CDR3 contains 14 residues. The V gene end was trimmed by 7 bases and the J gene end by 2 bases; junction bases not matched to a gene: 7. Germline lookup yields CDR1 MDHEN and CDR2 SYDVKM. As DNA, the CDR3 is TGTGCCAGCAACCCGGACAGGCGTCAAGAGACCCAGTACTTC. Protein: CASNPDRRQETQYF.

For the CDR3, the DNA is TGTGCCTGGAGTCTACCTATCGGGAGCAATCAGCCCCAGCATTTT. It translates to CAWSLPIGSNQPQHF. This chain connects TRBV30 to TRBJ1-5; no clear D. Germline CDR1 and CDR2: GTSNPN and SVGIG (reference sequence). This CDR3 is 15 amino acids long. Trimming shortened V by 2 bases and J by 1 base, and 12 bases separated the two germline ends.

The chain recombines TRBV28 with TRBJ2-5; 8 bases fit TRBD2. CDR3 length: 14 residues. The germline V gene encodes CDR1 MDHEN and CDR2 SYDVKM. V dropped 3 bases and J dropped 7; count of bases not matched to a gene: 7. This CDR3 reads CASSLGIAGRTQYF. DNA of the CDR3: TGTGCCAGCAGTTTGGGAATAGCGGGGAGGACCCAGTACTTC.

This clonotype was observed many times. This chain connects TRBV7-2 to TRBJ1-6; 9 nucleotides line up with TRBD1. The CDR3 contains 16 residues. V trimming: 5 bases; J trimming: 4 bases; junction bases outside the gene matches: 6. Germline V lookup: CDR1 SGHTA, CDR2 FQGNSA. CDR3 protein: CASSKSQGAYNSPLHF. In DNA, the CDR3 is TGTGCCAGCAGCAAGTCACAGGGGGCGTATAATTCACCCCTCCACTTT.

This chain connects TRBV27 to TRBJ2-5, with 14 bases lining up with TRBD2. V dropped 8 bases and J dropped 5; count of bases not matched to a gene: 10. Germline V gene lookup returns CDR1 MNHEY and CDR2 SMNVEV (reference sequence). The CDR3 totals 16 residues. CDR3 DNA: TGTGCCAGCGGGAAGACTAGCGGGAGGGCCAGGGAGACCCAGTACTTC. Its translation is CASGKTSGRARETQYF.